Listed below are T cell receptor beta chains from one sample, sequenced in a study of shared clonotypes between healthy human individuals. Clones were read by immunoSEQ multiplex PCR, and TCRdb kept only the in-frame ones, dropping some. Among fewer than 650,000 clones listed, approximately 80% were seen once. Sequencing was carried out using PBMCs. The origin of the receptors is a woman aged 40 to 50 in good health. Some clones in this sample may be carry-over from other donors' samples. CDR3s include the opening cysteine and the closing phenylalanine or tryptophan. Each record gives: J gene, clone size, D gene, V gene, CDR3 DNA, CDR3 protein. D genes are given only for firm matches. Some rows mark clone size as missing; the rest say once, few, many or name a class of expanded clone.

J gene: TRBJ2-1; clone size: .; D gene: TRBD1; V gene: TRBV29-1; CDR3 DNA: TGCAGCGTTGATTGGCAGGGGGACGTCAATGAGCAGTTCTTC; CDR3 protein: CSVDWQGDVNEQFF
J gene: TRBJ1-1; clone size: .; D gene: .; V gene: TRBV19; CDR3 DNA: TGTGCCAGTAAGGACCGGGGTCGCACTGAAGCTTTCTTT; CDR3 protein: CASKDRGRTEAFF
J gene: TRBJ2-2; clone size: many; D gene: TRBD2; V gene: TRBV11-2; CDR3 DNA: TGTGCCAGCAGCTTAGTACTAGCGGGACCCGGGGAGCTGTTTTTT; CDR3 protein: CASSLVLAGPGELFF
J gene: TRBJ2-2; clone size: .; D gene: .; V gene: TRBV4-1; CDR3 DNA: TGCGCCAGCAGCCAAGTTTTTCTTGGCACCGGGGAGCTGTTTTTT; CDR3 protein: CASSQVFLGTGELFF
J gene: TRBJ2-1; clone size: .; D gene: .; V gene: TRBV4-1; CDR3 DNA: TGCGCCAGCAGCCCGCCCCAGGGGTCCTACAGTGAGCAGTTCTTC; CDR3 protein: CASSPPQGSYSEQFF
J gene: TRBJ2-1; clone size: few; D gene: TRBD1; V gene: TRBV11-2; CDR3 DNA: TGTGCCAGCAGCTTAGATGGCAGGGGGCGATACTACAATGAGCAGTTCTTC; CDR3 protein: CASSLDGRGRYYNEQFF
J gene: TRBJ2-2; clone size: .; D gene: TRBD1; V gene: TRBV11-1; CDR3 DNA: TGTGCCAGCAGAGATACAGGGGGAGGCACCGGGGAGCTGTTTTTT; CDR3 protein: CASRDTGGGTGELFF
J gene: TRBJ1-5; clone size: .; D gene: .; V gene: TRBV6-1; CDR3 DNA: TGTGCCAGCAGTGAAGGGGGATTTAGCAATCAGCCCCAGCATTTT; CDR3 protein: CASSEGGFSNQPQHF
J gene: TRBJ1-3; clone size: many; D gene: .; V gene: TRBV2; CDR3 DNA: TGTGCCAGCAGCTTAGAAAACACCATATATTTT; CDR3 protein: CASSLENTIYF
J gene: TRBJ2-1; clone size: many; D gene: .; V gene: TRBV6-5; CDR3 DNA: TGTGCCAGCAGTTACGGAGGATACAATGAGCAGTTCTTC; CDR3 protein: CASSYGGYNEQFF
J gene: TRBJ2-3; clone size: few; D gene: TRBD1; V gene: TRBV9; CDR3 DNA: TGTGCCAGCAGCGTACGGGACAGAACTACAGATACGCAGTATTTT; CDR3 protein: CASSVRDRTTDTQYF
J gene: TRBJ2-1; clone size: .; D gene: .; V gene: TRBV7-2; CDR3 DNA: TGTGCCAGCAGCTTAGACTGGCAGACTGAGCAGTTCTTC; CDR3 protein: CASSLDWQTEQFF
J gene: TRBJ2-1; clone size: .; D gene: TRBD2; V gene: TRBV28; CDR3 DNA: TGTGCCAGCGTCAAGCGGCTAGCGGGACCGAGGAGCTCCTACAATGAGCAGTTCTTC; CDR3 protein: CASVKRLAGPRSSYNEQFF
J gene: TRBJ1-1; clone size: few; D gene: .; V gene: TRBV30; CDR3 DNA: TGTGCCTGGACCTCCCTGGGGTGGACTGAAGCTTTCTTT; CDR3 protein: CAWTSLGWTEAFF
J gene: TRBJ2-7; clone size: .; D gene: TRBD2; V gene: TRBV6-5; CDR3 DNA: TGTGCCAGCAGGAAACTAGCGACGAGCTCCTACGAGCAGTACTTC; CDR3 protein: CASRKLATSSYEQYF
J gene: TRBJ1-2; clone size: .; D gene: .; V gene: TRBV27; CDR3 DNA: TGTGCCAGCAGTTTAACATCTAAGGGTGGCTACACCTTC; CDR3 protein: CASSLTSKGGYTF
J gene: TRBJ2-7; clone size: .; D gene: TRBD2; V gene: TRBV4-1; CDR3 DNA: TGCGCCAGCAGCTCGACTAGCGGGATCCCCTACGAGCAGTACTTC; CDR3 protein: CASSSTSGIPYEQYF
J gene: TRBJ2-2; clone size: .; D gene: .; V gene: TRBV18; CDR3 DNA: TGTGCCAGCTCACCAGGGGTCCTGGGATCCGGGGAGCTGTTTTTT; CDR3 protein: CASSPGVLGSGELFF
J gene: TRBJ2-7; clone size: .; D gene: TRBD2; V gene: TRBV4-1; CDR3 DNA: TGCGCCAGCAGCCAAGGGGCTAGCGGGAGGTTGGCCTACGAGCAGTACTTC; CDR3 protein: CASSQGASGRLAYEQYF
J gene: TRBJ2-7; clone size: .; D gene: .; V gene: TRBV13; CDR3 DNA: TGTGCCAGCAGCTTGCAGGGGGGACAGTTGTACGAGCAGTACTTC; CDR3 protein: CASSLQGGQLYEQYF
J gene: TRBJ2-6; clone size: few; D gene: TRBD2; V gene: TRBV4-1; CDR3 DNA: TGCGCCAGCAGCCAATCCGGGAGGGCCGGCGGGGCCAACGTCCTGACTTTC; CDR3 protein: CASSQSGRAGGANVLTF
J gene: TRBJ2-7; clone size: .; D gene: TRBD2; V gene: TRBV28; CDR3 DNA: TGTGCCAGCAGTTCCCCTGGGACTAGCGTATACGAGCAGTACTTC; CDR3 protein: CASSSPGTSVYEQYF
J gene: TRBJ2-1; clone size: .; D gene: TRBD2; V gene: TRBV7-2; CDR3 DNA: TGTGCCAGCAGCTCCCCTAGCGGGAGGCGCTACAATGAGCAGTTCTTC; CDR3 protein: CASSSPSGRRYNEQFF
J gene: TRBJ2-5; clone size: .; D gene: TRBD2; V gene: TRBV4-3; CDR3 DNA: TGCGCCAGCAGCCAAGAGAGCTTAGCGGGGGGGACCCAGTACTTC; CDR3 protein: CASSQESLAGGTQYF
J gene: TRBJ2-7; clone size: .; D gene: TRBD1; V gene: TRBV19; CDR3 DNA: TGTGCCAGTAGTCAGCAGACAGGGGCCTACGGAGAGCAGTACTTC; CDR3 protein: CASSQQTGAYGEQYF
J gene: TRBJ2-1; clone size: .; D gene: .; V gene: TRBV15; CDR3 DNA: TGTGCCACCAGCAGAGTCCACGGAGGGGGCAATGAGCAGTTCTTC; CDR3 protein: CATSRVHGGGNEQFF
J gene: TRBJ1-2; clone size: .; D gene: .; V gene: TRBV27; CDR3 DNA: TGTGCCACCCGCGTGTCCAGGGATTGGGTCTATGGCTACACCTTC; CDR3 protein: CATRVSRDWVYGYTF
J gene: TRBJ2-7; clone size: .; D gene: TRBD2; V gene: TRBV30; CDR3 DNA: TGTGCCTGGAGTACTGGACTAGCGGGAGTACGGTCCTACGAGCAGTACTTC; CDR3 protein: CAWSTGLAGVRSYEQYF
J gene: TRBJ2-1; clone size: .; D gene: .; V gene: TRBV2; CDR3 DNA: TGTGCCAGCAGCGAACCTAACCAGGGCCGCAATGAGCAGTTCTTC; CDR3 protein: CASSEPNQGRNEQFF
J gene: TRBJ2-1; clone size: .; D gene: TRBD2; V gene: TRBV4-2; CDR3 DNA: TGTGCCAGCAGCCAAGAAGCGGGAGCGCACAATGAGCAGTTCTTC; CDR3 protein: CASSQEAGAHNEQFF
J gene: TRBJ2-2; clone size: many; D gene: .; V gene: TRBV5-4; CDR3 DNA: TGTGCCAGCAGCTCAGAGGTTTCCCACACCGGGGAGCTGTTTTTT; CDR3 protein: CASSSEVSHTGELFF
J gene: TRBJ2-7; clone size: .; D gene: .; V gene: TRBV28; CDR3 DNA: TGTGCCAGCAGTTTCTACGGGAGTCGCTCCTACGAGCAGTACTTC; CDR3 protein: CASSFYGSRSYEQYF
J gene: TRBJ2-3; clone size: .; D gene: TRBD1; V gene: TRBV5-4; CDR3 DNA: TGTGCCAGCAGCTCGGACAGGGGGTACACAGATACGCAGTATTTT; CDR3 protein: CASSSDRGYTDTQYF
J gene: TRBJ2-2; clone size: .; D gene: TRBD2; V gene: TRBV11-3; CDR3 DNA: TGTGCCAGCAGCCAAACTAGCGGGATCAACACCGGGGAGCTGTTTTTT; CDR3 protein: CASSQTSGINTGELFF
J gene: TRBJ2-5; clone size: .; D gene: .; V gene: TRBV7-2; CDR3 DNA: TGTGCCAGCAGCCGCATGGCCGGGAGTGCAGGGGAGACCCAGTACTTC; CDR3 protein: CASSRMAGSAGETQYF
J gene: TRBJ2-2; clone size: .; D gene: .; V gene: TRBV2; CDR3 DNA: TGTGCCAGCAGTGTAGTGGGAGCTGTCACCGGGGAGCTGTTTTTT; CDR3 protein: CASSVVGAVTGELFF
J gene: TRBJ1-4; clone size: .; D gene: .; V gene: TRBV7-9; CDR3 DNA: TGTGCCAGCAGCCCCACCGGAAGGAGGGCTGCTGAAAAACTGTTTTTT; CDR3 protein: CASSPTGRRAAEKLFF
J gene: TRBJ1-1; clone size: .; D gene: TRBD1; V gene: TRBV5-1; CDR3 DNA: TGCGCCAGCAGCTGGGGGACAGGGGGCACGAACACTGAAGCTTTCTTT; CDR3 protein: CASSWGTGGTNTEAFF
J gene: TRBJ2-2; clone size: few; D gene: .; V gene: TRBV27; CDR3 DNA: TGTGCCAGCAGTATCATCAACACCGGGGAGCTGTTTTTT; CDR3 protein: CASSIINTGELFF
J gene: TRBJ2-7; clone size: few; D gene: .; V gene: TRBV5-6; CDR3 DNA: TGTGCCAGCAGCTTATTCTGGACGGAGGACTACGAGCAGTACTTC; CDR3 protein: CASSLFWTEDYEQYF
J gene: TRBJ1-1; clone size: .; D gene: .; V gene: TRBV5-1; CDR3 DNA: TGCGCCAGCAGCTTGGATCCAGGGTTAGTCACTGAAGCTTTCTTT; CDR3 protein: CASSLDPGLVTEAFF
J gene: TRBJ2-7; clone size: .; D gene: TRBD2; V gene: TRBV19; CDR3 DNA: TGTGCCAGTAGTGGACTGGGACTAGCGGGCCCCTACGAGCAGTACTTC; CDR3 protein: CASSGLGLAGPYEQYF
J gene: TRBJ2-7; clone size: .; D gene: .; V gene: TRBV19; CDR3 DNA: TGTGCCAGTAGCATGACCGCGGGGCAGGGGGACTACGAGCAGTACTTC; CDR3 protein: CASSMTAGQGDYEQYF
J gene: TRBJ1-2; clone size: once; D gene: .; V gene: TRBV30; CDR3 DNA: TGTGCCTGGAAATGGGGAGGAAACTATGGCTACACCTTC; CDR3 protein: CAWKWGGNYGYTF
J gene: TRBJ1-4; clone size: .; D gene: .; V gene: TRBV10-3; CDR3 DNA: TGTGCCATCAGTGAAGGGGGGCTAACTAATGAAAAACTGTTTTTT; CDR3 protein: CAISEGGLTNEKLFF